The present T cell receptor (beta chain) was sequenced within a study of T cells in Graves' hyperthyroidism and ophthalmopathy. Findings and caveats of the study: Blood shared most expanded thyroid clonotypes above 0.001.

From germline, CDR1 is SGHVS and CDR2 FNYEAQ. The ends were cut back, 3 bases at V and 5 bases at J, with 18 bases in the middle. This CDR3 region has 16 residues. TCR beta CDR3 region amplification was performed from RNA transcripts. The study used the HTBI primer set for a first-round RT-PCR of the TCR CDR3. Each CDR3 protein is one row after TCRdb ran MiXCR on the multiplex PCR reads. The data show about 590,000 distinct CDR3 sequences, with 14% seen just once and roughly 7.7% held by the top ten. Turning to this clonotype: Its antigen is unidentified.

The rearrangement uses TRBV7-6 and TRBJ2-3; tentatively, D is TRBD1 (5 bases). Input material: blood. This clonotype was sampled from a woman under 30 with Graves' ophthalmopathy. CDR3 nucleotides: TGTGCCAGCAGCTTCGTCCTGTCAGGGCTCGGAGATACGCAGTATTTT. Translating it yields CASSFVLSGLGDTQYF.